These T cell receptor beta chains were read from a single sample in a study of blood T cell repertoires in COVID-19. Here immunoSEQ multiplex PCR was the method, and the copy in TCRdb shows in-frame clones only, minus some. This sample has about 160,000 clones; 80% to 90% occur once, and the top ten carry 3% to 4%. The sample was peripheral blood. The receptors come from a man between 65 and 85 years old with acute or convalescent COVID-19. Each CDR3 is given with its conserved first and last residue. A D gene is named only where the DNA matches it firmly. Only some rows state a clone size, as once, few, many or a class for expanded clones.

DNA	CDR3	D	V	size	J
TGTGCCAGCAGCTCGGACAGGGGATATGGCTACACCTTC	CASSSDRGYGYTF	TRBD1	TRBV11-3	-	TRBJ1-2
TGTGCCAGCAGCTTAGGAACAGGGACCAACACTGAAGCTTTCTTT	CASSLGTGTNTEAFF	-	TRBV11-3	-	TRBJ1-1
TGTGCCAGCACACAAGCGGGAGGGCCGGGCAGAGAGACCCAGTACTTC	CASTQAGGPGRETQYF	TRBD2	TRBV2	-	TRBJ2-5
TGCAGTGCTAGTTCTCTTTCCTACGAGCAGTACTTC	CSASSLSYEQYF	-	TRBV20-1	once	TRBJ2-7
TGTGCCACCAGTGAAAAAAGGACTAGCGGGACAGATACGCAGTATTTT	CATSEKRTSGTDTQYF	TRBD2	TRBV24-1	-	TRBJ2-3
TGCGCCAGCCGTATAGACTTGTCTAGCACAGATACGCAGTATTTT	CASRIDLSSTDTQYF	-	TRBV5-1	-	TRBJ2-3
TGCAGCGCCCCAAGGGGGCCAGAGACCCAGTACTTC	CSAPRGPETQYF	TRBD1	TRBV29-1	-	TRBJ2-5
TGTGCCAGCTTACCGGGACAGGGGTACAATGAGCAGTTCTTC	CASLPGQGYNEQFF	TRBD1	TRBV28	-	TRBJ2-1
TGTGCCAGCAGCTTGACTTGGGACAGCTCCTACGAGCAGTACTTC	CASSLTWDSSYEQYF	TRBD1	TRBV27	-	TRBJ2-7
TGTGCTAGTGGCAAGGGACTAGCGGAAAACACCGGGGAGCTGTTTTTT	CASGKGLAENTGELFF	TRBD2	TRBV12-5	-	TRBJ2-2
TGTGCCAGTAGTCTCCCCTCGACAGGCCCCAGCACTGAAGCTTTCTTT	CASSLPSTGPSTEAFF	-	TRBV19	-	TRBJ1-1
TGTGCCACCAGCAGAGATCCGGACAGGGGTAATTCACCCCTCCACTTT	CATSRDPDRGNSPLHF	TRBD1	TRBV15	-	TRBJ1-6
TGTGCCAGCAGTGAAGGAGCTAGCGGGAGGAAGGACGAGCAGTACTTC	CASSEGASGRKDEQYF	TRBD2	TRBV2	-	TRBJ2-7
TGTGCCACCAGTCTCGTTGGCGAGCAGTTCTTC	CATSLVGEQFF	-	TRBV24-1	-	TRBJ2-1
TGTGCCAGTAGTATACGGGATTCTAACTATGGCTACACCTTC	CASSIRDSNYGYTF	-	TRBV19	once	TRBJ1-2
TGTGCCAGCAGCAAAAAGGGAATCCCCGGGACAGGGCAAGAAAAACTGTTTTTT	CASSKKGIPGTGQEKLFF	-	TRBV21-1	-	TRBJ1-4
TGTGCCAGCAGCCGCCTGGGACAGAACACTGAAGCTTTCTTT	CASSRLGQNTEAFF	-	TRBV14	-	TRBJ1-1
TGTGCCAGCAGTGAAGGCGGGGCGGGAGAAGTTTACAATGAGCAGTTCTTC	CASSEGGAGEVYNEQFF	TRBD2	TRBV25-1	-	TRBJ2-1